A selection of T cell receptor beta chains follows, all from one sample in a study of cytomegalovirus exposure and HLA in healthy donors. The assay was immunoSEQ multiplex PCR, and TCRdb's table has in-frame clones only and misses some. The sample holds about 170,000 clones; around 77% are singletons and the top ten take around 3.2%. The sample was PBMCs. All receptors come from a female donor in good health and CMV-seronegative. Both conserved end residues are part of each CDR3. The D gene is left open where the match is weak. Clone sizes are given selectively: once, few, many, or a class where the clone is expanded.

J gene | V gene | D gene | clone size | CDR3 protein | CDR3 DNA
TRBJ2-2 | TRBV2 | . | medium-sized | CASSEVPSMNTGELFF | TGTGCCAGCAGTGAAGTCCCTAGCATGAACACCGGGGAGCTGTTTTTT
TRBJ2-7 | TRBV20-1 | . | . | CSASESYEQYF | TGCAGTGCTAGTGAGTCCTACGAGCAGTACTTC
TRBJ1-6 | TRBV5-1 | TRBD1 | . | CASSLMGQGNNSPLHF | TGCGCCAGCAGCTTGATGGGACAGGGTAATAATTCACCCCTCCACTTT
TRBJ1-1 | TRBV7-9 | . | . | CASSVKGQNTEAFF | TGTGCCAGCAGCGTAAAGGGACAGAACACTGAAGCTTTCTTT
TRBJ1-2 | TRBV4-3 | TRBD1 | . | CASAKDRVRYGYTF | TGCGCCAGCGCTAAAGACAGGGTGCGCTATGGCTACACCTTC
TRBJ1-1 | TRBV2 | . | . | CASSVAISNTEAFF | TGTGCCAGCAGTGTAGCCATTTCGAACACTGAAGCTTTCTTT
TRBJ2-2 | TRBV6-5 | . | few | CASRGGFYTGELFF | TGTGCCAGCAGGGGGGGTTTTTACACCGGGGAGCTGTTTTTT
TRBJ2-3 | TRBV19 | . | . | CASSDGGSTDTQYF | TGTGCCAGTAGTGACGGGGGTAGTACAGATACGCAGTATTTT
TRBJ1-2 | TRBV6-5 | . | . | CASRPSRFLYGYTF | TGTGCCAGCAGACCAAGCCGCTTCCTCTATGGCTACACCTTC
TRBJ1-1 | TRBV5-5 | . | . | CASSFFVSGNTEAFF | TGTGCCAGCAGCTTTTTCGTGTCGGGGAACACTGAAGCTTTCTTT
TRBJ1-1 | TRBV6-1 | . | . | CASITVNTEAFF | TGTGCCAGCATAACGGTGAACACTGAAGCTTTCTTT
TRBJ2-5 | TRBV27 | TRBD2 | . | CASSPPENSGSGIWETQYF | TGTGCCAGCAGTCCGCCGGAAAATAGCGGGAGCGGGATCTGGGAGACCCAGTACTTC
TRBJ2-1 | TRBV21-1 | . | . | CASSNLSGTTFSDEQFF | TGTGCCAGCAGCAATTTATCCGGGACAACGTTCTCGGATGAGCAGTTCTTC
TRBJ2-7 | TRBV5-6 | TRBD1 | . | CASSLGTGLYEQYF | TGTGCCAGCAGCTTGGGGACAGGGTTGTACGAGCAGTACTTC
TRBJ2-3 | TRBV6-5 | . | once | CASSLRWDTQYF | TGTGCCAGCAGTCTCCGGTGGGATACGCAGTATTTT
TRBJ2-3 | TRBV7-9 | TRBD1 | . | CARAPGTGVADTQYF | TGTGCCAGAGCCCCCGGGACAGGGGTTGCAGATACGCAGTATTTT
TRBJ2-2 | TRBV29-1 | . | . | CSVRTANTGELFF | TGCAGCGTAAGGACAGCGAACACCGGGGAGCTGTTTTTT
TRBJ1-2 | TRBV29-1 | . | . | CSVFQDEGYGYTF | TGCAGCGTTTTCCAGGACGAGGGCTATGGCTACACCTTC
TRBJ2-7 | TRBV4-1 | . | . | CASSQVGRAGYEQYF | TGCGCCAGCAGCCAAGTTGGCAGGGCTGGCTACGAGCAGTACTTC
TRBJ1-3 | TRBV6-5 | TRBD1 | . | CASSYSPRTGANTIYF | TGTGCCAGCAGTTACTCACCTCGGACAGGGGCAAACACCATATATTTT
TRBJ2-2 | TRBV7-2 | . | . | CAGRRDYNTGELFF | TGTGCCGGGCGCCGGGATTACAACACCGGGGAGCTGTTTTTT
TRBJ1-1 | TRBV9 | . | . | CASSGTANTEAFF | TGTGCCAGCAGCGGGACAGCGAACACTGAAGCTTTCTTT
TRBJ2-7 | TRBV19 | . | few | CASSMSRQNYEQYF | TGTGCCAGTAGTATGAGTCGACAGAACTACGAGCAGTACTTC
TRBJ2-7 | TRBV7-7 | TRBD1 | . | CASSLRGQGTYEQYF | TGTGCCAGCAGCCTCCGTGGACAGGGAACCTACGAGCAGTACTTC
TRBJ2-7 | TRBV6-5 | TRBD1 | . | CASRLGQLSSYEQYF | TGTGCCAGCAGACTGGGACAGCTTAGCTCCTACGAGCAGTACTTC
TRBJ2-2 | TRBV5-1 | TRBD2 | . | CASSPTAGMNTGELFF | TGCGCCAGCAGCCCCACAGCGGGGATGAACACCGGGGAGCTGTTTTTT
TRBJ1-4 | TRBV18 | TRBD1 | . | CASSPGQGNEKLFF | TGTGCCAGCTCACCGGGACAGGGCAATGAAAAACTGTTTTTT
TRBJ1-1 | TRBV29-1 | . | . | CSVAAGIQMMNTEAFF | TGCAGCGTTGCTGCGGGTATTCAAATGATGAACACTGAAGCTTTCTTT
TRBJ2-3 | TRBV7-3 | . | . | CASSLVRVGTDTQYF | TGTGCCAGCAGCTTAGTCAGGGTAGGCACAGATACGCAGTATTTT
TRBJ1-4 | TRBV19 | TRBD1 | . | CASSIGQGALFF | TGTGCCAGTAGTATCGGACAGGGGGCACTGTTTTTT
TRBJ1-2 | TRBV6-4 | . | few | CASSDSGQANYGYTF | TGTGCCAGCAGTGACTCGGGGCAGGCGAACTATGGCTACACCTTC
TRBJ1-4 | TRBV7-2 | . | . | CASSSPQGTNEKLFF | TGTGCCAGCAGCTCACCTCAGGGGACTAATGAAAAACTGTTTTTT
TRBJ1-5 | TRBV19 | . | . | CASSRQQISSNQPQHF | TGTGCCAGTAGTAGACAGCAGATTAGCAGCAATCAGCCCCAGCATTTT
TRBJ2-7 | TRBV28 | . | . | CASGGLAEYEQYF | TGTGCCAGCGGGGGACTCGCAGAGTACGAGCAGTACTTC
TRBJ1-2 | TRBV25-1 | . | . | CASSGDFYGYTF | TGTGCCAGCAGTGGGGACTTCTATGGCTACACCTTC
TRBJ1-1 | TRBV28 | . | . | CASRRTVNTEAFF | TGTGCCAGCAGAAGGACAGTGAACACTGAAGCTTTCTTT
TRBJ2-7 | TRBV28 | . | . | CASSLEGTPYEQYF | TGTGCCAGCAGTTTAGAGGGTACCCCCTACGAGCAGTACTTC
TRBJ1-5 | TRBV28 | TRBD1 | . | CASSSLGRDRRPQHF | TGTGCCAGCAGTTCCTTAGGGAGGGACAGGAGGCCCCAGCATTTT
TRBJ1-5 | TRBV28 | . | . | CASDFRSNQPQHF | TGTGCCAGCGACTTTCGTAGCAATCAGCCCCAGCATTTT
TRBJ1-5 | TRBV19 | TRBD1 | . | CASSMGQGGTQPQHF | TGTGCCAGTAGTATGGGACAGGGGGGTACGCAGCCCCAGCATTTT
TRBJ2-1 | TRBV28 | TRBD2 | . | CASSSRGGRGNEQFF | TGTGCCAGCAGTTCTCGGGGGGGCCGTGGAAATGAGCAGTTCTTC
TRBJ2-1 | TRBV11-3 | TRBD2 | . | CASSISGRYNEQFF | TGTGCCAGCAGCATTAGCGGGAGATACAATGAGCAGTTCTTC
TRBJ2-3 | TRBV4-1 | . | . | CASSQAPSSTDTQYF | TGCGCCAGCAGCCAAGCCCCTTCTAGCACAGATACGCAGTATTTT
TRBJ1-6 | TRBV4-1 | TRBD1 | . | CASSQVWDRDSPLHF | TGCGCCAGCAGCCAAGTATGGGACAGGGATTCACCCCTCCACTTT
TRBJ2-5 | TRBV19 | TRBD1 | . | CASSMKTPTGGGETQYF | TGTGCCAGTAGTATGAAGACCCCGACAGGGGGGGGAGAGACCCAGTACTTC